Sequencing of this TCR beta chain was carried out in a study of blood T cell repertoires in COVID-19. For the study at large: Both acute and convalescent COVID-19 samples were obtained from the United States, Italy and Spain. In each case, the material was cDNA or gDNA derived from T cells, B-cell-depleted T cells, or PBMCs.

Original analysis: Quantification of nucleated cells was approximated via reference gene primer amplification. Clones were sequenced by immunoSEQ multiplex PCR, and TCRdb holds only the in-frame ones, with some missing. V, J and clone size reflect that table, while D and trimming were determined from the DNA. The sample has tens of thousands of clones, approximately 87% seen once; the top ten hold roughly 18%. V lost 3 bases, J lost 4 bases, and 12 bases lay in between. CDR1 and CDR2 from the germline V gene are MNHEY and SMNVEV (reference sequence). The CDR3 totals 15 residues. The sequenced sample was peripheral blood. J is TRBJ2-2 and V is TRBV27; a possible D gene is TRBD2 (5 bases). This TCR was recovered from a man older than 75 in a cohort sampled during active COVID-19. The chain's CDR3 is CASSFGLSGTGELFF. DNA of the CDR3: TGTGCCAGCAGTTTTGGACTGTCTGGCACCGGGGAGCTGTTTTTT.